The following is a T cell receptor (beta chain) sequence with its context. TCRdb's table, derived via immunoSEQ multiplex PCR, lists solely in-frame clones and lacks some. The data hold roughly 56,000 clones, with approximately 89% observed a single time. These data come from a study of OX40 agonist ivuxolimab in advanced cancers. Across the study: The study enrolled dose-escalation patients with hepatocellular carcinoma, melanoma, renal cell or head and neck cancer. Under the entry rules, prior anti-PD-1, anti-PD-L1 or anti-CTLA-4 therapy was allowed, and 35% to 40% had some.

CDR3 size: 15 residues. V dropped 0 bases and J dropped 4; count of bases not matched to a gene: 3. Germline CDR1 is MNHEY and CDR2 is SVGAGI. Exclusion of a patient followed from autoimmune disease history or systemic immunosuppression. The sequence was collected from an adult with an advanced solid tumor such as melanoma, head and neck, liver or kidney cancer. The material sequenced was CD4+ or CD8+ T cells sorted from blood, taken in a trial of the OX40 agonist ivuxolimab. The gene calls are TRBV6-5 and TRBJ2-3; 8 bases match TRBD1. CDR3: CASSYSDRGADTQYF. In DNA, the CDR3 is TGTGCCAGCAGTTACTCTGACAGGGGTGCAGATACGCAGTATTTT.